These T cell receptor beta chains were read from a single sample in a study of identical twins. Using its own MiXCR run on the 5' RACE reads, TCRdb lists one record per CDR3 protein. The sample includes about 330,000 distinct CDR3 sequences, roughly an eighth of them seen just once. These data also formed part of another study, on yellow fever vaccine responses in identical twins.

The sequenced material came from CD8+ T cells sorted from blood. These receptors were taken from a woman younger than 35 in good health. The CDR3 runs from the conserved cysteine through the conserved F or W. Each record gives: CDR3 length, J gene, clone size, V gene, D gene, CDR3 DNA, CDR3 protein. The D gene is left open where the match is weak. Part of the rows lack a size; the others show once, few, many or a class for expanded clones.

>16|TRBJ2-5|NA|TRBV5-1|TRBD1
TGCGCCAGCAGCTTGCCCCGACAGGGAGCGGCCGAGACCCAGTACTTC
CASSLPRQGAAETQYF
>12|TRBJ1-5|NA|TRBV10-3|NA
TGTGCCATCAGTGAGGCTGATCAGCCCCAGCATTTT
CAISEADQPQHF
>16|TRBJ2-2|NA|TRBV28|NA
TGTGCCAGCAGTTCGATCCCAGGGTCGAACACCGGGGAGCTGTTTTTT
CASSSIPGSNTGELFF
>17|TRBJ2-2|NA|TRBV24-1|TRBD2
TGTGCCACCAGTGATGCTCCGGGGACTAGCGGGATCGGGGAGCTGTTTTTT
CATSDAPGTSGIGELFF
>15|TRBJ2-3|few|TRBV12-3/TRBV12-4|TRBD2
TGTGCCAGCAGCCCAGGGACTAGCAGGACAGATACGCAGTATTTT
CASSPGTSRTDTQYF
>16|TRBJ2-1|NA|TRBV28|TRBD2
TGTGCCAGCAGTTACAGACTAGCGGGGGGGCTCGCTGAGCAGTTCTTC
CASSYRLAGGLAEQFF
>16|TRBJ1-5|few|TRBV3-1|NA
TGTGCCAGCAGCCAAGACCTGGGACCGCCGTCCCAGCCCCAGCATTTT
CASSQDLGPPSQPQHF
>12|TRBJ1-4|NA|TRBV20-1|TRBD1
TGCAGTGCTGGCAGGGGGGACGAAAAACTGTTTTTT
CSAGRGDEKLFF
>15|TRBJ2-1|NA|TRBV20-1|TRBD2
TGCAGTGCTAGGGGGCTAGCGGGGGGCCCGAATGAGCAGTTCTTC
CSARGLAGGPNEQFF
>12|TRBJ2-7|once|TRBV20-1|NA
TGCAGTGCTAGACGGTCGAACTACGAGCAGTACTTC
CSARRSNYEQYF
>15|TRBJ2-7|NA|TRBV5-1|NA
TGCGCCAGCAGCGAGGACCGGGACCCAATCTACGAGCAGTACTTC
CASSEDRDPIYEQYF
>15|TRBJ2-7|NA|TRBV7-9|NA
TGTGCCAGCAGCAGGACTGGGACGCACCATACCGAGCAGTACTTC
CASSRTGTHHTEQYF
>14|TRBJ2-1|NA|TRBV7-9|NA
TGTGCCAGCAGCTTCCGGGATCAATACAATGAGCAGTTCTTC
CASSFRDQYNEQFF
>14|TRBJ1-3|NA|TRBV27|TRBD1
TGTGCCAGCAGCCCAGGGGGCACGGGAAACACCATATATTTT
CASSPGGTGNTIYF
>18|TRBJ2-4|few|TRBV11-1|NA
TGTGCCAGCAGCTGGGGGGGCAACCGGGAGGCTCCGGGAAACATTCAGTACTTC
CASSWGGNREAPGNIQYF
>14|TRBJ2-4|NA|TRBV2|NA
TGTGCCACGACCGGCAGCTTACACAAAAACATTCAGTACTTC
CATTGSLHKNIQYF
>13|TRBJ2-7|many|TRBV15|NA
TGTGCCACCAGCAGTACTCGCTCCTACGAGCAGTACTTC
CATSSTRSYEQYF
>15|TRBJ2-1|many|TRBV5-1|NA
TGCGCCAGCAGCTTGGAGAGCGCGAGGTACAATGAGCAGTTCTTC
CASSLESARYNEQFF
>16|TRBJ1-1|NA|TRBV27|NA
TGTGCCAGCAGTTGGTCATCGGGGCTCCGGAACACTGAAGCTTTCTTT
CASSWSSGLRNTEAFF
>14|TRBJ2-6|few|TRBV2|NA
TGTGCCAGCAGTGACTGGTCTGGGGCCAACGTCCTGACTTTC
CASSDWSGANVLTF
>15|TRBJ2-3|few|TRBV5-1|TRBD1
TGCGCCAGCAGCCACCGGACAGGGGAAACAGATACGCAGTATTTT
CASSHRTGETDTQYF
>14|TRBJ2-1|many|TRBV12-3/TRBV12-4|NA
TGTGCCAGCAGTTTTCTTGGCTCCTACAATGAGCAGTTCTTC
CASSFLGSYNEQFF
>13|TRBJ1-5|many|TRBV13|NA
TGTGCCAGCAGCTCTGACAGAAATCAGCCCCAGCATTTT
CASSSDRNQPQHF
>19|TRBJ2-1|few|TRBV11-1|TRBD2
TGTGCCAGCAGCTTAGACTCTAGCGGGAGCGGACCCTCCTACAATGAGCAGTTCTTC
CASSLDSSGSGPSYNEQFF
>13|TRBJ2-1|few|TRBV28|NA
TGTGCCAGCAGTCGCACTAGATTAGATGAGCAGTTCTTC
CASSRTRLDEQFF
>19|TRBJ2-1|NA|TRBV24-1|NA
TGTGCCACCAGTGATCTGAGGGTTCAGGGGTCTTTAAACCCGAATGAGCAGTTCTTC
CATSDLRVQGSLNPNEQFF
>19|TRBJ2-3|many|TRBV4-1|TRBD1
TGCGCCAGCAGCCAGGCCCTACAGGGGTCCGAGGGTGGCACAGATACGCAGTATTTT
CASSQALQGSEGGTDTQYF
>15|TRBJ1-5|NA|TRBV5-6|TRBD1
TGTGCCAGCAGCTACGGGACAGGTAGCAATCAGCCCCAGCATTTT
CASSYGTGSNQPQHF
>16|TRBJ2-6|NA|TRBV20-1|TRBD1
TGCAGTGCTTCCGGACAGGCGACCTCTGGGGCCAACGTCCTGACTTTC
CSASGQATSGANVLTF
>19|TRBJ2-2|few|TRBV28|NA
TGTGCCAGCAGTTGCCACAGGGTAGGACTAGACTATGACACCGGGGAGCTGTTTTTT
CASSCHRVGLDYDTGELFF
>12|TRBJ2-1|many|TRBV29-1|NA
TGCAGCGTTGAAGGGAGAGACAATGAGCAGTTCTTC
CSVEGRDNEQFF
>12|TRBJ2-5|many|TRBV6-1|NA
TGTGCCAGCACCCCAGGGGGGGAGACCCAGTACTTC
CASTPGGETQYF
>17|TRBJ2-1|NA|TRBV5-1|TRBD2
TGCGCCAGCAGCTTGGGTGGTAGCGGGAGCGACGGGAATGAGCAGTTCTTC
CASSLGGSGSDGNEQFF
>14|TRBJ1-2|NA|TRBV20-1|NA
TGCAGTGCTAACAGACCGGATAGTCCCGGCAGCTACACCTTC
CSANRPDSPGSYTF
>14|TRBJ2-1|many|TRBV7-2|TRBD1
TGTGCCAGCAGCTCCCGGGACAGGAGATGGGAGCAGTTCTTC
CASSSRDRRWEQFF
>14|TRBJ2-1|many|TRBV7-6|NA
TGTGCCAGCAGCTTAGTGGGGGATTACAATGAGCAGTTCTTC
CASSLVGDYNEQFF
>15|TRBJ1-5|NA|TRBV6-1|NA
TGTGCCAGCAGTGAATCTTGGGGGAGCAATCAGCCCCAGCATTTT
CASSESWGSNQPQHF
>15|TRBJ2-4|few|TRBV11-3|NA
TGTGCCAGCAGCTTAGCGGCTACCGGGAGATACATTCAGTACTTC
CASSLAATGRYIQYF
>15|TRBJ1-1|many|TRBV12-3/TRBV12-4|NA
TGTGCCAGCAGTAACCCTCAGGGATCCGAAACTGAAGCTTTCTTT
CASSNPQGSETEAFF
>14|TRBJ2-7|NA|TRBV28|NA
TGTGCCAGCAGTTTAGGCCCGGCCCTCTACGAGCAGTACTTC
CASSLGPALYEQYF
>14|TRBJ2-1|NA|TRBV5-6|TRBD2
TGTGCCAGTTGCAAGGAGGGAGCGGGAGATGAGCAGTTCTTC
CASCKEGAGDEQFF
>14|TRBJ2-7|NA|TRBV2|TRBD2
TGTGCCAGCAGTGAATGGCGGGAGGGCTACGAGCAGTACTTC
CASSEWREGYEQYF
>14|TRBJ1-2|many|TRBV5-5|NA
TGTGCCAGCAGCTTGGCGGGTCCGGAGTATGGCTACACCTTC
CASSLAGPEYGYTF
>18|TRBJ2-6|few|TRBV12-3/TRBV12-4|NA
TGTGCCAGCAGTTTAGGGCCCGTGCCGCTGAGGGTTTCCAACGTCCTGATTTTC
CASSLGPVPLRVSNVLIF
>12|TRBJ2-7|many|TRBV5-1|NA
TGCGCCAGCAAAGGAGGATCCTACGAGCAGTACTTC
CASKGGSYEQYF
>15|TRBJ2-2|NA|TRBV25-1|TRBD1
TGTGCCAGCAGTGACCGGGACAGGGATTCAGGGGAGCTGTTTTTT
CASSDRDRDSGELFF
>18|TRBJ2-1|NA|TRBV7-8|TRBD2
TGTGCCAGCAGCTTAGGGGAGTCCGGGACTAGCGAGAACGGAGAGCAGTTCTTC
CASSLGESGTSENGEQFF
>13|TRBJ2-1|NA|TRBV7-9|NA
TGTGCCAGCAACAAGGGATGGATCAATGAGCAGTTCTTC
CASNKGWINEQFF
>15|TRBJ1-5|many|TRBV12-3/TRBV12-4|NA
TGTGCCAGCAGTCCCCTGGACGGGAGCAGGGAGCCCCAGCATTTT
CASSPLDGSREPQHF
>13|TRBJ2-1|few|TRBV29-1|NA
TGCAGCGTCCGGGAGTTTATCTACAATGAGCAGTTCTTC
CSVREFIYNEQFF